A selection of T cell receptor beta chains follows, all from one sample in a study of neurological immune-mediated disorders. One entry per CDR3 protein results from TCRdb running MiXCR on the 5' RACE reads. In the table there are around 83,000 distinct CDR3 sequences, roughly 13% of which are singletons. Sequencing input: PBMCs. All receptors derive from a woman aged 50 to 60 in good health. Both conserved end residues are part of each CDR3. The order of the fields is D gene, V gene, J gene, CDR3 protein. D genes are given only for firm matches.

>NA|TRBV11-2|TRBJ2-5
CASSLGLEQTQYF
>NA|TRBV5-1|TRBJ1-1
CASSPVQGSEAFF
>TRBD2|TRBV12-3/TRBV12-4|TRBJ2-7
CASSPGEGLYEQYF
>NA|TRBV7-9|TRBJ1-1
CASGSSTEAFF
>NA|TRBV20-1|TRBJ2-1
CSAASLDGRSYNEQFF
>NA|TRBV20-1|TRBJ2-4
CSAPGAYLDIQYF
>NA|TRBV6-5|TRBJ2-2
CASSYSGTGEPFF
>NA|TRBV5-1|TRBJ2-5
CASSLFQGGRETQYF
>TRBD2|TRBV2|TRBJ2-1
CASRAWTSGKNNEQFF
>NA|TRBV5-1|TRBJ1-5
CDSSPGDSNQPKHF
>NA|TRBV5-1|TRBJ2-4
CASSLAHSGENIQYF
>NA|TRBV3-1|TRBJ2-1
CASSQRSGSNPNNEQFF
>NA|TRBV5-1|TRBJ2-1
CASSLDGSREQFF
>NA|TRBV29-1|TRBJ1-1
CSVSPQGLNTEAFF
>NA|TRBV7-9|TRBJ2-5
CASSPTGRETQYF
>NA|TRBV25-1|TRBJ2-7
CASKTHTYEQYF
>NA|TRBV9|TRBJ1-1
CASSVVPGGVNTEAFF
>TRBD1|TRBV3-1|TRBJ1-1
CASSSFGTATEAFF
>NA|TRBV5-5|TRBJ2-3
CASSLNRGGDTQYF
>NA|TRBV5-1|TRBJ1-2
CASSLGRPDYGYTF
>TRBD2|TRBV5-1|TRBJ2-2
CASGLGTRNTGELFF
>NA|TRBV12-3/TRBV12-4|TRBJ1-5
CASAREWGQPQHF
>NA|TRBV5-1|TRBJ1-3
CASSPGGQTGNTIYF
>TRBD2|TRBV3-1|TRBJ2-2
CASSRGLAGGPNTGELFF
>TRBD1|TRBV10-3|TRBJ1-1
CAAQEGQPIPNTEAFF
>NA|TRBV7-2|TRBJ1-3
CASSLVGPAGNTIYF
>NA|TRBV6-5|TRBJ2-7
CASRPQANYEQYF
>TRBD2|TRBV6-2/TRBV6-3|TRBJ2-7
CASSYQLAPSSYEQYF